The 9 T cell receptor beta chains reported below all come from one sample, sequenced in a study of blood T cells in healthy people across ages (dated by TCRdb to between 2015 and 2016). The protocol used for the library was 5' RACE. The instrument given in TCRdb is Illumina HiSeq 2500. A second roughly 7 to 11 cycle PCR used a sample-barcoded 5' primer and a J-beta primer mix. In TCRdb, the public reads were trimmed at Q25 with fastp and aligned with MiXCR, with productive beta chains retained. Each entry merges the rows of one CDR3 protein and shows their most common DNA and genes. The sample contains fewer than 900,000 distinct CDR3 sequences, roughly 34% of them found a single time. The ten largest make up 10% to 15% of the sample. Specimen: blood. These receptors were collected from a man younger than 35 in good health.

This clonotype occurred a few times. The chain links TRBV20-1 to TRBJ2-7, with 9 nucleotides matching TRBD1. Unmatched junction bases numbered 8, after V lost 0 bases and J lost 5 bases. The CDR3 extends over 15 amino acids. Germline V gene data show CDR1 as DFQATT and CDR2 as SNEGSKA (reference sequence). This CDR3 reads CSARDFGTGSHEQYF. In DNA, the CDR3 is TGCAGTGCTAGAGATTTCGGGACAGGGTCGCACGAGCAGTACTTC.

CDR3 amino acids: CASSWVASDTQYF. For the CDR3, the DNA is TGCGCCAGCAGCTGGGTGGCGTCAGATACGCAGTATTTT. The V gene is TRBV5-1, the J gene TRBJ2-3, with D unclear. V dropped 3 bases and J dropped 4 bases, with 9 bases sitting between them. CDR3 length: 13 amino acids. CDR1 and CDR2 from the germline V gene are SGHRS and YFSETQ.

The chain recombines TRBV7-3 with TRBJ2-2; TRBD2 matches 10 bases. With V trimmed by 3 bases and J by 6 bases, 4 bases remained unmatched. Germline V lookup: CDR1 SGHTA, CDR2 FQGTGA. The CDR3 has 15 amino acids. The DNA of the CDR3 is TGTGCCAGCAGCTTGAGGACTAGCGGTCCCGGGGAGCTGTTTTTT. This codes for CASSLRTSGPGELFF.

This clonotype showed up just once. V is TRBV4-1 and J is TRBJ1-1, with D uncertain. The CDR3 runs 16 residues. V was clipped by 0 bases and J by 4 bases, with 15 bases between them. Germline V gene data show CDR1 as MGHRA and CDR2 as YSYEKL. The CDR3, as DNA: TGCGCCAGCAGCCAAGAAGGTACGGGGTTGGGCACTGAAGCTTTCTTT. Translated, it gives CASSQEGTGLGTEAFF.

J is TRBJ1-4 and V is TRBV5-6; D remains unclear. The germline V gene encodes CDR1 SGHDT and CDR2 YYEEEE. The CDR3 has 14 amino acids. Trimming shortened V by 3 bases and J by 4 bases, and 10 bases separated the two germline ends. The CDR3 is CASSSDFSNEKLFF. DNA of the CDR3: TGTGCCAGCAGCTCGGATTTTAGTAATGAAAAACTGTTTTTT.

This clonotype was counted between two and nine times. The rearrangement joins TRBV6-2 or TRBV6-3 to TRBJ2-5; TRBD2 aligns across 7 bases. Germline CDR1 is MNHEY and CDR2 is SVGEGT. J gave up 4 bases and V 2 bases, and 13 bases lay outside the gene matches. There are 17 residues in the CDR3. The CDR3 here is CASSYGLVNPRGETQYF. The CDR3 bases are TGTGCCAGCAGTTACGGACTAGTAAACCCAAGGGGAGAGACCCAGTACTTC.

A note on this clonotype: A read error may explain this, as a much larger clone is one base away. This chain links TRBV4-1 with TRBJ2-1, with D perhaps TRBD2 (6 bases). Trimming removed 4 bases at V and 5 bases at J, with 18 bases between. CDR1 is MGHRA, CDR2 YSYEKL, per germline. The CDR3 length is 16 residues. The DNA of the CDR3 is TGCGCCAGCAGCCGGGGAGGCGGGTGGTCCGACAATGAGCAGTTCTTC. The encoded protein is CASSRGGGWSDNEQFF.

At least ten counts were recorded for this clonotype. This CDR3 reads CSVVEGMRYEQYF. CDR3 in DNA: TGCAGCGTTGTTGAGGGGATGCGCTACGAGCAGTACTTC. V usage is TRBV29-1 and J usage is TRBJ2-7, with D perhaps assigned TRBD1 or TRBD2 (5 bases each). The V and J ends lost 4 bases and 3 bases respectively, with 13 bases between them. This CDR3 is 13 amino acids long. The germline CDR1 and CDR2 sequences are SQVTM and ANQGSEA.

This chain connects TRBV6-2 or TRBV6-3 to TRBJ1-2; possible D gene TRBD1, 6 bases. V lost 7 bases, J lost 6 bases, and 21 bases lay in between. Germline CDR1 is MNHEY and CDR2 is SVGEGT. The CDR3 contains 15 residues. DNA for the CDR3: TGTGCCAGCAACCCGGCCCCACAGGGAAAAAATGGCTACACCTTC. Amino acids: CASNPAPQGKNGYTF.